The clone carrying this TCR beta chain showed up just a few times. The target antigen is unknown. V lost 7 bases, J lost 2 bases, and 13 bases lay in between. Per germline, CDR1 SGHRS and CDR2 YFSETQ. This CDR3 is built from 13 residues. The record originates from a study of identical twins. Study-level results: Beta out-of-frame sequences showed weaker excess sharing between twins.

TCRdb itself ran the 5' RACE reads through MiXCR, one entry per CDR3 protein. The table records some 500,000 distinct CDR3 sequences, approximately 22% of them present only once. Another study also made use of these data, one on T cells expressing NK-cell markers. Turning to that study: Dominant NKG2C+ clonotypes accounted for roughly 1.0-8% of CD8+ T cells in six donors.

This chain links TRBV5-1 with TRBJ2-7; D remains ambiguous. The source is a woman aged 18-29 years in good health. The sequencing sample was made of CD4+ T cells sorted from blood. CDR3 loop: CASCLGSTYEQYF. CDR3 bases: TGCGCCAGCTGTTTAGGGTCCACCTACGAGCAGTACTTC. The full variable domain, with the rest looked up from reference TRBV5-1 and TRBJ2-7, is KAGVTQTPRYLIKTRGQQVTLSCSPISGHRSVSWYQQTPGQGLQFLFEYFSETQRNKGNFPGRFSGRQFSNSRSEMNVSTLELGDSALYLCASCLGSTYEQYFGPGTRLTVT.